Listed below are T cell receptor beta chains from one sample, sequenced in a study of identical twins. In TCRdb, the 5' RACE reads were re-called with MiXCR into one record per CDR3 protein. The sample consists of under 900,000 distinct CDR3 sequences, 10% to 15% of them appearing once. This sample also belongs to another study, concerning yellow fever vaccine responses in identical twins.

Sequencing used PBMCs. The receptors were gathered from a woman between 18 and 29 years old in good health. Both conserved end residues are part of each CDR3. A D gene is named only where the DNA matches it firmly. Clone size is not always given. Where it is, it says once, few, many or a class for expanded clones.

j_call	v_call	clone_size	d_call	cdr3_aa	cdr3_nt
TRBJ1-2	TRBV7-9	few	-	CASSLVSRETNHGYTF	TGTGCCAGCAGCTTAGTTTCGAGGGAAACTAACCATGGCTACACCTTC
TRBJ1-5	TRBV15	few	-	CATSRGRGNQPQHF	TGTGCCACCAGCAGAGGCAGGGGCAATCAGCCCCAGCATTTT
TRBJ2-1	TRBV20-1	-	-	CSAQVDLHNEQFF	TGCAGTGCTCAAGTCGACCTACACAATGAGCAGTTCTTC
TRBJ1-2	TRBV7-9	-	-	CASSLGAGRNTF	TGTGCCAGCAGCTTAGGGGCCGGCAGAAACACCTTC
TRBJ1-1	TRBV5-6	few	-	CASNQLGERYTEAFF	TGTGCCAGCAACCAACTAGGGGAGAGGTACACTGAAGCTTTCTTT
TRBJ2-2	TRBV2	-	-	CASRKEQLPNTGELFF	TGTGCCAGCAGGAAAGAACAGCTACCGAACACCGGGGAGCTGTTTTTT
TRBJ2-1	TRBV12-3/TRBV12-4	-	-	CASRLEREQFF	TGTGCCAGCAGACTTGAGCGGGAGCAGTTCTTC
TRBJ2-5	TRBV5-1	few	-	CASSLELAHIQETQYF	TGCGCCAGCAGCTTGGAACTAGCCCACATCCAAGAGACCCAGTACTTC
TRBJ2-7	TRBV7-2	-	-	CASSLRDDWSPEQYF	TGTGCCAGCAGCTTAAGGGACGATTGGTCTCCCGAGCAGTACTTC
TRBJ2-3	TRBV7-9	many	-	CASSLAGPGTDTQYF	TGTGCCAGCAGCTTAGCTGGGCCGGGGACAGATACGCAGTATTTT
TRBJ1-2	TRBV6-5	few	-	CASSYLGQSDGYTF	TGTGCCAGCAGTTACCTAGGACAATCGGATGGCTACACCTTC
TRBJ2-3	TRBV5-1	few	TRBD2	CASSLDGGADTQYF	TGCGCCAGCAGCTTGGATGGGGGGGCAGATACGCAGTATTTT
TRBJ2-1	TRBV10-3	few	TRBD1	CAISELQGISNEQFF	TGTGCCATCAGTGAACTACAGGGGATATCCAATGAGCAGTTCTTC
TRBJ2-5	TRBV12-3/TRBV12-4	few	-	CASSPNHDQETQYF	TGTGCCAGCAGCCCCAACCATGACCAAGAGACCCAGTACTTC
TRBJ1-1	TRBV19	-	-	CASSDHEAFF	TGTGCCAGTAGCGATCACGAAGCTTTCTTT
TRBJ2-6	TRBV5-1	-	-	CASRPGAPIGSGANVLTF	TGCGCCAGCAGGCCGGGGGCCCCGATAGGTTCTGGGGCCAACGTCCTGACTTTC
TRBJ2-5	TRBV28	-	-	CASSLPDRLYQETQYF	TGTGCCAGCAGTCTACCGGACAGATTGTACCAAGAGACCCAGTACTTC
TRBJ2-1	TRBV12-3/TRBV12-4	-	TRBD2	CASSLKRGAYNEQFF	TGTGCCAGCAGTTTAAAGCGGGGAGCCTACAATGAGCAGTTCTTC
TRBJ2-1	TRBV20-1	-	-	CSAVPNAGRSYNEQLF	TGCAGTGCTGTCCCGAATGCAGGGAGGTCCTACAATGAGCAGCTCTTC
TRBJ2-7	TRBV28	few	TRBD1	CASSLFTGTGLYEQYF	TGTGCCAGCAGTTTGTTTACCGGGACAGGCCTCTACGAGCAGTACTTC
TRBJ2-3	TRBV19	few	TRBD2	CASNAGAGTQYF	TGTGCCAGTAATGCGGGAGCGGGTACGCAGTATTTT
TRBJ2-1	TRBV7-9	many	-	CASSLSGTPYNEQFF	TGTGCCAGCAGCCTCTCGGGGACACCATACAATGAGCAGTTCTTC
TRBJ1-1	TRBV5-1	-	TRBD1	CASSYSGTGIPEAFF	TGCGCCAGCAGCTACTCCGGGACAGGGATACCTGAAGCTTTCTTT
TRBJ2-6	TRBV10-3	-	TRBD1	CAIRTGADSGANVLTF	TGTGCCATCAGGACAGGGGCGGACTCTGGGGCCAACGTCCTGACTTTC
TRBJ1-1	TRBV4-1	few	TRBD1	CASSQEGLTGTGYAFF	TGCGCCAGCAGCCAAGAGGGACTAACCGGGACAGGGTACGCTTTCTTT
TRBJ2-1	TRBV5-1	few	-	CASGLQSSYNEQFF	TGCGCCAGCGGCTTACAAAGCTCCTACAATGAGCAGTTCTTC
TRBJ2-1	TRBV28	-	TRBD2	CASSWRGAGSNEQFF	TGTGCCAGCAGTTGGCGGGGGGCAGGATCCAATGAGCAGTTCTTC
TRBJ2-5	TRBV29-1	few	TRBD2	CSVKTSGGSVETQYF	TGCAGCGTTAAGACTAGCGGGGGATCTGTGGAGACCCAGTACTTC
TRBJ2-5	TRBV15	-	TRBD2	CATSRARASGQETQYF	TGTGCCACCAGCAGAGCTCGGGCTAGCGGGCAAGAGACCCAGTACTTC
TRBJ1-6	TRBV4-1	few	-	CASSQEGTGNSPLHF	TGCGCCAGCAGCCAAGAAGGGACTGGCAATTCACCCCTCCACTTT
TRBJ1-6	TRBV5-1	-	-	CASSSFGQLDSPLHF	TGCGCCAGCAGCTCGTTTGGACAGCTCGATTCACCCCTCCACTTT
TRBJ2-7	TRBV6-2/TRBV6-3	few	TRBD1	CASRKTGSSSEQYF	TGTGCCAGCAGGAAGACAGGGAGTTCTTCCGAGCAGTACTTC
TRBJ2-2	TRBV10-3	few	-	CAISESNLGTGELFF	TGTGCCATCAGTGAGTCTAACTTGGGCACCGGGGAGCTGTTTTTT
TRBJ1-4	TRBV7-9	many	-	CASSLDPAKKLFF	TGTGCCAGCAGCTTAGACCCTGCGAAAAAACTGTTTTTT
TRBJ2-1	TRBV4-1	few	-	CASSQDRSEVFNEQFF	TGCGCCAGCAGCCAAGATCGATCAGAGGTTTTCAATGAGCAGTTCTTC
TRBJ2-5	TRBV4-1	few	TRBD1	CASSQFGQGAWETQYF	TGCGCCAGCAGCCAATTTGGACAGGGGGCTTGGGAGACCCAGTACTTC